The 21 T cell receptor beta chains given below trace back to one sample, sequenced in a study of cytomegalovirus exposure and HLA in healthy donors. Use of 60 Vbeta and 13 Jbeta primers characterized the PCR. Measured with immunoSEQ multiplex PCR; TCRdb has only the in-frame clones, and not every one. This sample carries 85,000 to 120,000 clones, 71% of them seen once, and the ten largest clones take 2.5% to 3%. What was sequenced was PBMCs. The receptors derive from a female donor in good health and CMV-seronegative.

This chain connects TRBV5-6 to TRBJ2-7, with TRBD1 matching 9 bases. The CDR3 extends over 13 amino acids. The V gene's germline CDR1 is SGHDT and CDR2 YYEEEE. The V and J ends lost 1 base and 12 bases, in that order; junction bases with no gene match: 8. CDR3 nucleotide sequence: TGTGCCAGCAGCTTGTCGCGGGACAGGGCTCCGTACTTC. Translating gives CASSLSRDRAPYF.

This clone ranks as medium-sized (0.01 to 0.1%). The gene calls are TRBV4-1 and TRBJ2-7, with TRBD2 matching 7 bases. Germline lookup yields CDR1 MGHRA and CDR2 YSYEKL. The CDR3 loop spans 16 amino acids. Losses at the gene ends were 1 base for V and 2 bases for J; bases not matched to a gene: 8. The CDR3 DNA follows: TGCGCCAGCAGCCAAGGAACTGCGGGGGTTCCCTACGAGCAGTACTTC. This gives the protein CASSQGTAGVPYEQYF.

The sample holds a few counts of this clone. The chain employs TRBV18 and TRBJ2-1; maybe TRBD2 (5 bases). The CDR3 contains 14 residues. Germline V CDR1 and CDR2: KGHSH, LQKENI. The V gene lost 1 base and the J gene lost 9 bases, with 13 bases spanning the gap. This CDR3 reads CASSPLPGEGEQFF. CDR3 coding DNA: TGTGCCAGCTCACCACTGCCCGGAGAGGGTGAGCAGTTCTTC.

This chain connects TRBV5-1 to TRBJ2-2; the match to TRBD1 covers 7 bases. The CDR3 covers 15 residues. The trim removed 5 bases at V and 5 bases at J, leaving 9 bases unmatched. Germline CDR1 is SGHRS and CDR2 is YFSETQ. The CDR3 bases are TGCGCCAGCAGTTACGACAGGGTAGGAACCGGGGAGCTGTTTTTT. Amino acid sequence: CASSYDRVGTGELFF.

A few counts support this clone. The V gene is TRBV28, the J gene TRBJ1-1; a weak D match, TRBD1 (6 bases). Germline V lookup: CDR1 MDHEN, CDR2 SYDVKM. The CDR3 sequence is 12 residues long. V lost 9 bases, J lost 5 bases, and 13 bases lay in between. CDR3: CASYRVTTEAFF. CDR3 DNA sequence: TGTGCCAGTTACAGGGTAACGACTGAAGCTTTCTTT.

The chain couples TRBV7-2 to TRBJ1-1, with D unresolved. CDR3 length equals 14 residues. V was trimmed by 6 bases and J by 0 bases, leaving 11 bases between them. The germline CDR1 and CDR2 sequences are SGHTA and FQGNSA. CDR3 sequence reads: CASSSGSMNTEAFF. CDR3 nucleotide sequence: TGTGCCAGCAGTTCCGGGTCTATGAACACTGAAGCTTTCTTT.

J is TRBJ2-7 and V is TRBV18; 11 bases map to TRBD1. The J segment lost 3 bases and the V segment lost 3 bases, leaving 1 base of the junction unmatched. CDR1 KGHSH and CDR2 LQKENI come from the germline V gene. The CDR3 has 14 amino acids. The DNA for the CDR3 is TGTGCCAGCTCACCGGGACAGGGGGACTACGAGCAGTACTTC. This sequence encodes CASSPGQGDYEQYF. Full variable domain (missing parts from reference TRBV18 and TRBJ2-7): NAGVMQNPRHLVRRRGQEARLRCSPMKGHSHVYWYRQLPEEGLKFMVYLQKENIIDESGMPKERFSAEFPKEGPSILRIQQVVRGDSAAYFCASSPGQGDYEQYFGPGTRLTVT.

This sequence joins TRBV7-2 and TRBJ2-5; TRBD1 agrees at 12 bases. CDR3 length equals 15 residues. Germline V gene lookup returns CDR1 SGHTA and CDR2 FQGNSA. V was pared by 3 bases and J by 5 bases, with 4 bases of the junction left unmatched. As DNA, the CDR3 is TGTGCCAGCAGCTTTCTGGGACAGGGGGCGGAGACCCAGTACTTC. Translation gives CASSFLGQGAETQYF. The full variable domain, its missing parts supplied by reference TRBV7-2 and TRBJ2-5, is GAGVSQSPSNKVTEKGKDVELRCDPISGHTALYWYRQSLGQGLEFLIYFQGNSAPDKSGLPSDRFSAERTGGSVSTLTIQRTQQEDSAVYLCASSFLGQGAETQYFGPGTRLLVL.

V and J are TRBV28 and TRBJ2-1; 8 bases fit TRBD2. V trimming: 1 base; J trimming: 3 bases; junction bases outside the gene matches: 5. This CDR3 spans 16 amino acids. In germline, CDR1 is MDHEN, CDR2 SYDVKM. The CDR3 reads CASSLSGRGVYNEQFF. The CDR3 DNA is TGTGCCAGCAGTTTATCCGGGAGGGGAGTCTACAATGAGCAGTTCTTC.

V usage is TRBV7-2 and J usage is TRBJ1-1, with TRBD1 matching over 11 bases. J lost 5 bases, V lost 3 bases, and 5 bases had no gene match. This CDR3 is built from 15 residues. The germline V gene encodes CDR1 SGHTA and CDR2 FQGNSA. For the CDR3, the DNA is TGTGCCAGCAGCTTTAAGGGACAGGGGGAAACTGAAGCTTTCTTT. It translates to CASSFKGQGETEAFF. Full variable domain (remainder filled in from reference TRBV7-2 and TRBJ1-1): GAGVSQSPSNKVTEKGKDVELRCDPISGHTALYWYRQSLGQGLEFLIYFQGNSAPDKSGLPSDRFSAERTGGSVSTLTIQRTQQEDSAVYLCASSFKGQGETEAFFGQGTRLTVV.

This clone appeared once. The chain links TRBV10-3 to TRBJ2-5; tentatively, D is TRBD1 (5 bases). V was shortened by 6 bases and J by 1 base, with 9 bases between the two germline ends. The germline gives CDR1 ENHRY, CDR2 SYGVKD. CDR3 length: 13 amino acids. CDR3 protein: CAIRQGIQETQYF. In DNA form, the CDR3 reads TGTGCCATCAGGCAGGGAATCCAAGAGACCCAGTACTTC.

The chain recombines TRBV14 with TRBJ1-2; tentatively, D is TRBD1 (5 bases). The germline V gene has CDR1 SGHDN and CDR2 FVKESK. Trimming removed 0 bases at V and 4 bases at J, with 18 bases between. The CDR3 spans 17 residues. CDR3 nucleotides: TGTGCCAGCAGCCAAGATCTGGACGGGGGTGATGCCTATGGCTACACCTTC. It specifies CASSQDLDGGDAYGYTF.

The CDR3 nucleotides read TGTGCCAGCAGCTTAGCTTGGGGCGGCACCGGGGAGCTGTTTTTT. Translated, it gives CASSLAWGGTGELFF. This chain joins TRBV11-2 and TRBJ2-2, with a possible D match to TRBD1 (5 bases). Deletions cut 1 base from V and 4 bases from J, with 10 bases between. Germline loops: CDR1 SGHAT, CDR2 FQNNGV. The CDR3 extends over 15 amino acids.

The rearrangement links TRBV7-6 to TRBJ1-1; tentative D call: TRBD1 (5 bases). The CDR3 has 13 residues. Germline CDR1 SGHVS, CDR2 FNYEAQ. With 2 bases removed from V and 6 bases from J, the gap between germline ends came to 10 bases. As DNA, the CDR3 is TGTGCCAGCAGCTTACAGGGAATCTCTGAAGCTTTCTTT. Translating gives CASSLQGISEAFF.

V and J are TRBV5-1 and TRBJ2-3; D might be TRBD2 (5 bases). The length of the CDR3 is 17 residues. The germline CDR1 and CDR2 sequences are SGHRS and YFSETQ. Trimming removed 7 bases from V and 0 bases from J, with 21 bases in between. The CDR3 DNA reads TGCGCCAGCTCCCCAAGGGCGGGCGCCGGTAGCACAGATACGCAGTATTTT. Translation: CASSPRAGAGSTDTQYF.

This clone was seen only once. This chain joins TRBV5-4 and TRBJ2-3; 14 positions agree with TRBD2. This CDR3 is built from 16 residues. Germline CDR1 SGHNT, CDR2 YYREEE (reference sequence). After removal of 3 bases from V and 6 bases from J, the junction contained 6 bases not matched to a gene. The CDR3 DNA reads as TGTGCCAGCAGCTCCCGGACTAGCGGGAGGCGGGATACGCAGTATTTT. Its translation: CASSSRTSGRRDTQYF.

V usage is TRBV30 and J usage is TRBJ1-2; D is ambiguous. This CDR3 comprises 13 residues. The V end was cut by 1 base, the J end by 0 bases, with 6 bases between. Germline CDR1 reads GTSNPN; CDR2 reads SVGIG (reference sequence). The CDR3 DNA reads TGTGCCTGGAGTGCCCTAACTAACTATGGCTACACCTTC. The encoded protein is CAWSALTNYGYTF.

This clone has a count of ten or more. The J gene is TRBJ1-1, the V gene TRBV5-1; the D gene is possibly TRBD1 (5 bases). Looked up from germline, CDR1 is SGHRS and CDR2 is YFSETQ. V dropped 0 bases and J dropped 4 bases, with 13 bases sitting between them. The CDR3 is 15 amino acids. The CDR3 protein is CASSLAGAGSTEAFF. The DNA for the CDR3 is TGCGCCAGCAGCTTGGCTGGGGCGGGGAGCACTGAAGCTTTCTTT.

The chain couples TRBV19 to TRBJ2-7; TRBD2 might be the D (6 bases). The CDR3 runs 13 residues. The V gene lost 9 bases and the J gene lost 11 bases, with 23 bases spanning the gap. CDR1 LNHDA and CDR2 SQIVND come from the germline V gene (reference sequence). CDR3 protein: CASAPSGPPGEYF. In DNA, the CDR3 is TGTGCCAGCGCCCCAAGCGGCCCTCCGGGAGAGTACTTC.

This rearrangement joins TRBV19 to TRBJ2-7; no clear D gene. V lost 4 bases and J 3 bases, leaving 4 bases between the germline ends. CDR1 and CDR2 from the germline V gene are LNHDA and SQIVND (reference sequence). This CDR3 region has 11 residues. The CDR3 reads CASSTGYEQYF. CDR3 bases: TGTGCCAGTAGTACAGGCTACGAGCAGTACTTC.

V gene TRBV6-5 combines with J gene TRBJ1-4, with D possibly matching TRBD1 (5 bases). Trimming pared 6 bases from V and 5 bases from J, leaving 10 bases between. The CDR3 is made up of 13 amino acids. The germline CDR1 and CDR2 sequences are MNHEY and SVGAGI. CDR3 sequence: CASRQAANEKLFF. CDR3 DNA sequence: TGTGCCAGCAGACAGGCGGCGAATGAAAAACTGTTTTTT.